This TCR beta chain was observed in a study of T cell responses to AZD1222 COVID-19 vaccine. Study results and caveats: Repertoire sampling happened only post peak T cell response.

Note on this clone: The antigen remains undetermined.

Assay: immunoSEQ multiplex PCR; the TCRdb copy retains only in-frame clones and omits some. The top ten hold around 7.5% of the sample, which has some 100,000 clones, 91% seen once. Germline loops: CDR1 SGHRS, CDR2 YFSETQ. V shed 3 bases and J shed 2 bases, with 11 bases lying between them. The CDR3 runs to 14 residues. Sequencing used peripheral blood, obtained on day 0 of AZD1222 vaccination. The rearrangement links TRBV5-1 to TRBJ2-5, with D possibly matching TRBD1 (6 bases). This TCR was sampled from an adult in good health. The CDR3 DNA reads TGCGCCAGCAGCTCTGGCAGGGGTCAAGAGACCCAGTACTTC. This translates into CASSSGRGQETQYF.